This T cell receptor beta chain was recorded in a study of beta chain features in type 1 diabetes. General study points: Patients with Type 1 diabetes showed moderately but significantly shorter TCRB CDR3s in all four CD4+ subsets. Although PCR might favor shorter templates, it would do so equally in patients and controls. Lower insertion and higher deletion counts appeared at VDJ junctions in type 1 diabetes patients.

What was sequenced were expressed TCRB transcripts, since all of the isolated RNA had been reverse transcribed. The data were produced by immunoSEQ multiplex PCR, yet TCRdb's version contains in-frame clones alone and is incomplete. The table lists around 650,000 clones, roughly an eighth of them singletons. There are a few counts of this clone. Its antigen is as yet unknown. Per germline, CDR1 SGHNT and CDR2 YYREEE (reference sequence). The CDR3 totals 16 residues. J was trimmed by 4 bases and V by 2 bases; bases with no gene match: 3. This chain uses TRBV5-4 with TRBJ2-1, with TRBD2 matching over 13 bases. The sample was naive CD4+ T cells from blood. This TCR was sampled from a man aged 25-45 years with type 1 diabetes. This CDR3 reads CASSLPGLAGYNEQFF. In DNA, the CDR3 is TGTGCCAGCAGCTTACCGGGACTAGCGGGATACAATGAGCAGTTCTTC.